Presented here are 17 T cell receptor beta chains from one specimen sequenced in a study of technical replicates of blood from a few donors. Assay: immunoSEQ multiplex PCR; the TCRdb copy retains only in-frame clones and omits some. The sample lists some 60,000 clones; roughly 91% were seen once. The sequenced sample consisted of PBMCs. These receptors came from a human donor in good health. Some clones in this sample may be carry-over from other donors' samples.

The chain joins TRBV4-1 to TRBJ2-5; TRBD2 might be the D (6 bases). The length of the CDR3 is 16 residues. Looked up from germline, CDR1 is MGHRA and CDR2 is YSYEKL. With 5 bases removed from V and 2 bases from J, the gap between germline ends came to 18 bases. CDR3: CASSSAQLALQETQYF. The CDR3 nucleotides read TGCGCCAGCAGCTCGGCGCAGCTAGCGTTACAAGAGACCCAGTACTTC.

This chain connects TRBV5-4 to TRBJ1-1, with a tentative D call TRBD1 (6 bases). The CDR3 covers 14 residues. Per germline, CDR1 SGHNT and CDR2 YYREEE (reference sequence). With 1 base removed from V and 3 bases from J, the gap between germline ends came to 10 bases. In DNA form, the CDR3 reads TGTGCCAGCAGCTTGAGACAGGACCACACTGAAGCTTTCTTT. Its translation: CASSLRQDHTEAFF. Using reference TRBV5-4 and TRBJ1-1 for the parts outside the CDR3, the full variable domain is ETGVTQSPTHLIKTRGQQVTLRCSSQSGHNTVSWYQQALGQGPQFIFQYYREEENGRGNFPPRFSGLQFPNYSSELNVNALELDDSALYLCASSLRQDHTEAFFGQGTRLTVV.

This sequence joins TRBV25-1 and TRBJ2-1; D is unclear. This CDR3 region has 11 residues. The V end was cut by 4 bases, the J end by 6 bases, with 4 bases between. Germline V lookup: CDR1 MGHDK, CDR2 SYGVNS. CDR3 protein: CASSGGNEQFF. CDR3 DNA sequence: TGTGCCAGCAGTGGAGGCAATGAGCAGTTCTTC. The whole variable domain, filled in from reference TRBV25-1 and TRBJ2-1, reads EADIYQTPRYLVIGTGKKITLECSQTMGHDKMYWYQQDPGMELHLIHYSYGVNSTEKGDLSSESTVSRIRTEHFPLTLESARPSHTSQYLCASSGGNEQFFGPGTRLTVL.

For the CDR3, the DNA is TGCGCCAGCATCCTACTAGCGGGGCGGGAGACCCAGTACTTC. Protein product: CASILLAGRETQYF. The V and J genes are TRBV5-1 and TRBJ2-5; 10 positions agree with TRBD2. The CDR3 contains 14 residues. V gave up 6 bases and J gave up 5 bases; unmatched junction bases: 7. Germline CDR1 reads SGHRS; CDR2 reads YFSETQ.

The CDR3 here is CASTHTGRGETQYF. The CDR3 region has the DNA TGTGCCAGCACCCACACTGGGAGAGGGGAGACCCAGTACTTC. V gene TRBV5-6 combines with J gene TRBJ2-5, with a possible D match to TRBD2 (5 bases). This CDR3 has 14 amino acids. Germline CDR1 and CDR2: SGHDT and YYEEEE. V lost 6 bases and J lost 5, with 17 bases in between. Using reference TRBV5-6 and TRBJ2-5 for the parts outside the CDR3, the full variable domain is DAGVTQSPTHLIKTRGQQVTLRCSPKSGHDTVSWYQQALGQGPQFIFQYYEEEERQRGNFPDRFSGHQFPNYSSELNVNALLLGDSALYLCASTHTGRGETQYFGPGTRLLVL.

The chain couples TRBV5-6 to TRBJ2-2; unclear D gene. Looked up from germline, CDR1 is SGHDT and CDR2 is YYEEEE. CDR3 size: 14 residues. V lost 6 bases and J lost 4, with 13 bases in between. The CDR3 loop is CASTTEMRTGELFF. CDR3 nucleotide sequence: TGTGCCAGCACCACAGAGATGCGCACCGGGGAGCTGTTTTTT. Variable domain in full (rest from reference TRBV5-6 and TRBJ2-2): DAGVTQSPTHLIKTRGQQVTLRCSPKSGHDTVSWYQQALGQGPQFIFQYYEEEERQRGNFPDRFSGHQFPNYSSELNVNALLLGDSALYLCASTTEMRTGELFFGEGSRLTVL.

This chain uses TRBV5-1 with TRBJ1-1; a weak D match, TRBD1 (6 bases). The CDR3 is 14 residues long. The V and J ends lost 4 bases and 0 bases respectively, with 10 bases between them. CDR1 and CDR2 (germline): SGHRS, YFSETQ. The CDR3 is CASSEGHLNTEAFF. The CDR3, as DNA: TGCGCCAGCAGCGAGGGACACTTGAACACTGAAGCTTTCTTT.

The chain combines TRBV4-1 with TRBJ1-2; 7 positions agree with TRBD1. The CDR3 runs 14 residues. The junction had 7 bases not matched to a gene; V was cut back by 0 bases and J by 9 bases. Looked up from germline, CDR1 is MGHRA and CDR2 is YSYEKL. Written as DNA, the CDR3 is TGCGCCAGCAGCCAAGATTACAGGGGTGGTAGCTACACCTTC. Protein sequence: CASSQDYRGGSYTF.

The V call is TRBV6-5, the J call TRBJ1-1, with no clear D. The CDR3 loop spans 13 amino acids. Germline CDR1 is MNHEY and CDR2 is SVGAGI. V was cut by 0 bases and J by 9 bases, with 11 bases left in between. The CDR3 coding sequence is TGTGCCAGCAGTTACTCAGGGCCGGGGAAAGCTTTCTTT. This encodes CASSYSGPGKAFF.

The rearrangement links TRBV18 to TRBJ2-2, with 12 bases lining up with TRBD1. The CDR3 spans 16 residues. V shed 6 bases, J shed 7 bases, and the junction held 9 bases outside the gene matches. Germline values: CDR1 KGHSH, CDR2 LQKENI. This CDR3 reads CASSRPGQGADGELFF. In DNA, the CDR3 is TGTGCCAGCTCGCGGCCGGGACAGGGGGCTGACGGGGAGCTGTTTTTT.

The chain carries TRBV14 and TRBJ1-1, with D possibly matching TRBD1 (5 bases). The CDR3 covers 15 residues. The germline V and J ends were trimmed by 2 bases and 4 bases, with 14 bases remaining between them. The germline V gene has CDR1 SGHDN and CDR2 FVKESK. CDR3 in amino acids: CASSQIGYQGTEAFF. The DNA for the CDR3 is TGTGCCAGCAGCCAAATAGGTTATCAGGGCACTGAAGCTTTCTTT.

This chain links TRBV30 with TRBJ2-7; D is possibly TRBD2 (6 bases). V lost 5 bases and J 7 bases, leaving 21 bases between the germline ends. CDR1 and CDR2 from the germline V gene are GTSNPN and SVGIG (reference sequence). The CDR3 covers 14 residues. The chain's CDR3 is CAWGRRDRRGEQYF. For the CDR3, the DNA is TGTGCCTGGGGACGGCGGGACCGCCGGGGGGAGCAGTACTTC.

The J gene is TRBJ2-1, the V gene TRBV6-5; TRBD2 matches 9 bases. Unmatched junction bases numbered 11, after V lost 6 bases and J lost 8 bases. CDR1 and CDR2 from the germline V gene are MNHEY and SVGAGI. The CDR3 runs to 15 residues. The DNA of the CDR3 is TGTGCCAGCAGGGACGGGACTAGCCCCGGCGATGAGCAGTTCTTC. Encoded protein: CASRDGTSPGDEQFF.

The rearrangement links TRBV7-9 to TRBJ2-5; 14 positions match TRBD2. The CDR3 spans 17 residues. The V and J ends lost 5 bases and 0 bases, in that order; junction bases with no gene match: 5. Germline CDR1 reads SEHNR; CDR2 reads FQNEAQ (reference sequence). The CDR3 nucleotides are TGTGCCAGCAGCACAGGGACTAGCGGGGGCTACCAAGAGACCCAGTACTTC. It yields the protein CASSTGTSGGYQETQYF.

DNA of the CDR3: TGTGCCAGCCGAGGGACAGGTCGACACGAGCAGTACTTC. Encoded protein: CASRGTGRHEQYF. The chain is built from TRBV5-8 and TRBJ2-7, with 8 bases aligning to TRBD1. CDR3 length: 13 amino acids. V trimming: 7 bases; J trimming: 5 bases; junction bases outside the gene matches: 8. Germline-derived CDR1 and CDR2 are SGHTS and YDEGEE.

This sequence joins TRBV18 and TRBJ2-3; TRBD2 aligns across 7 bases. Germline assignment: CDR1 KGHSH and CDR2 LQKENI. After removal of 1 base from V and 0 bases from J, the junction contained 7 bases not matched to a gene. The CDR3 length is 17 residues. The CDR3 coding sequence is TGTGCCAGCTCACCACTTACACTAGCGCAAAGCACAGATACGCAGTATTTT. This gives the protein CASSPLTLAQSTDTQYF.

This chain uses TRBV5-6 with TRBJ2-7; TRBD1 matches at 8 bases. The germline gives CDR1 SGHDT, CDR2 YYEEEE. Germline trimming cut 0 bases from V and 6 bases from J; bases unmatched to any gene: 5. The CDR3 has 14 amino acids. DNA of the CDR3: TGTGCCAGCAGCTTGGGACAGGGGATGGGCGAGCAGTACTTC. Translated, it gives CASSLGQGMGEQYF.